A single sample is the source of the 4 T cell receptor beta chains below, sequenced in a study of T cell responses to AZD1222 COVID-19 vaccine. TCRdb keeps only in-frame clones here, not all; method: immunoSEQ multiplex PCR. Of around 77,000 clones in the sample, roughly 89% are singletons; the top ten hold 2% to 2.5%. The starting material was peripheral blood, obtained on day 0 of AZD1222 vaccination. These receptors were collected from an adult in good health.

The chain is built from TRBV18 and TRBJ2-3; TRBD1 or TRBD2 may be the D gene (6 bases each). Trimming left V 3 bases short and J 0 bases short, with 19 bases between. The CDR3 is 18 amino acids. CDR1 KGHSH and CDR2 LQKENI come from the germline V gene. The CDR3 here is CASSPPSWGALSTDTQYF. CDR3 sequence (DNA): TGTGCCAGCTCACCGCCCTCATGGGGGGCGTTAAGCACAGATACGCAGTATTTT. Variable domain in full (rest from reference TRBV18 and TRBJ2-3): NAGVMQNPRHLVRRRGQEARLRCSPMKGHSHVYWYRQLPEEGLKFMVYLQKENIIDESGMPKERFSAEFPKEGPSILRIQQVVRGDSAAYFCASSPPSWGALSTDTQYFGPGTRLTVL.

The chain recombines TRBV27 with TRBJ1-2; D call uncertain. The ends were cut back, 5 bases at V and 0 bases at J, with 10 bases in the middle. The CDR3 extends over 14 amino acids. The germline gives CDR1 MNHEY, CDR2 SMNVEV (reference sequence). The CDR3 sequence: CASSPLQPNYGYTF. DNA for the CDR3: TGTGCCAGCAGTCCACTTCAGCCTAACTATGGCTACACCTTC.

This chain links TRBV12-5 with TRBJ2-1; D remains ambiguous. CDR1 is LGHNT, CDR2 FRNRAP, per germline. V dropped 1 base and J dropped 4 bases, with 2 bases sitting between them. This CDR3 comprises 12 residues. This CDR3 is CASGLEYNEQFF. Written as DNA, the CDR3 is TGTGCTAGTGGTTTGGAGTACAATGAGCAGTTCTTC. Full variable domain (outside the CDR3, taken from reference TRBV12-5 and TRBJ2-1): DARVTQTPRHKVTEMGQEVTMRCQPILGHNTVFWYRQTMMQGLELLAYFRNRAPLDDSGMPKDRFSAEMPDATLATLKIQPSEPRDSAVYFCASGLEYNEQFFGPGTRLTVL.

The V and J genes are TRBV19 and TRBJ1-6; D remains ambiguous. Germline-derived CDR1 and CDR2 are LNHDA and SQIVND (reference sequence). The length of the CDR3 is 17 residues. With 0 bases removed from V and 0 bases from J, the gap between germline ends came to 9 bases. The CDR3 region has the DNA TGTGCCAGTAGTATAGAAGGCTCCAGCTCCTATAATTCACCCCTCCACTTT. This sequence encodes CASSIEGSSSYNSPLHF.